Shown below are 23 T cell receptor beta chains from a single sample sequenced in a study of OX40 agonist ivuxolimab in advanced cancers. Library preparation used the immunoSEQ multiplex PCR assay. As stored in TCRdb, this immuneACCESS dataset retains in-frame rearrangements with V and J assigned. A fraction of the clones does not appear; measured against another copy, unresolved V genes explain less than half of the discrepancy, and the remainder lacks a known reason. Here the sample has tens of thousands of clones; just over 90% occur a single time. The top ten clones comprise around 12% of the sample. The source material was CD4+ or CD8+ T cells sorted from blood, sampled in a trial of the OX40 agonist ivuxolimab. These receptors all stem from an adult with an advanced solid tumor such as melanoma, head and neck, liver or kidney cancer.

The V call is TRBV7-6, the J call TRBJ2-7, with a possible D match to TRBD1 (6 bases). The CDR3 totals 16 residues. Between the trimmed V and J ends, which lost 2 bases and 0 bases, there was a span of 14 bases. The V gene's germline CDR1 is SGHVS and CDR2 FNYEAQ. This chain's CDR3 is CASSLFGQGFSYEQYF. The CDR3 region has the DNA TGTGCCAGCAGCTTATTTGGTCAGGGGTTCTCCTACGAGCAGTACTTC.

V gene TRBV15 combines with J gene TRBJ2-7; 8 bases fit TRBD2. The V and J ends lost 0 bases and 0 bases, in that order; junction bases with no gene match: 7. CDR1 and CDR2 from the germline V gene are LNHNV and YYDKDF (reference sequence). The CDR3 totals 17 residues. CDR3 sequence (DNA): TGTGCCACCAGCAGAGACGGGGCCGGGACTAGCTCCTACGAGCAGTACTTC. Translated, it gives CATSRDGAGTSSYEQYF. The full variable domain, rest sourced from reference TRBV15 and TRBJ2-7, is DAMVIQNPRYQVTQFGKPVTLSCSQTLNHNVMYWYQQKSSQAPKLLFHYYDKDFNNEADTPDNFQSRRPNTSFCFLDIRSPGLGDTAMYLCATSRDGAGTSSYEQYFGPGTRLTVT.

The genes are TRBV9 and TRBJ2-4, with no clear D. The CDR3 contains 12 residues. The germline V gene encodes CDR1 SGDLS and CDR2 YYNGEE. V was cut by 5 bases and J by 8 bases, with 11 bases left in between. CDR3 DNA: TGTGCCAGCAGTAGAAGTAGGGACATTCAGTACTTC. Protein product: CASSRSRDIQYF.

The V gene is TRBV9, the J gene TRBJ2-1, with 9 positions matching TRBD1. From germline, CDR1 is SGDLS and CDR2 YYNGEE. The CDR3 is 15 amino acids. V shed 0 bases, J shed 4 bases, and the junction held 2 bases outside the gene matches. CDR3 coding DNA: TGTGCCAGCAGCGTAGACAGGGGGCGATACAATGAGCAGTTCTTC. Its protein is CASSVDRGRYNEQFF.

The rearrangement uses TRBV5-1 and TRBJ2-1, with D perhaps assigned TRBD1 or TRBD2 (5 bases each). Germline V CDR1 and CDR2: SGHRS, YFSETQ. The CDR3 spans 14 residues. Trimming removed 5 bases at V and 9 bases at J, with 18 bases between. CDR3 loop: CASSSADTFGEQFF. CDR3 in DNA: TGCGCCAGCAGTTCAGCGGACACTTTCGGTGAGCAGTTCTTC. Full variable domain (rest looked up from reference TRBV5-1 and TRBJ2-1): KAGVTQTPRYLIKTRGQQVTLSCSPISGHRSVSWYQQTPGQGLQFLFEYFSETQRNKGNFPGRFSGRQFSNSRSEMNVSTLELGDSALYLCASSSADTFGEQFFGPGTRLTVL.

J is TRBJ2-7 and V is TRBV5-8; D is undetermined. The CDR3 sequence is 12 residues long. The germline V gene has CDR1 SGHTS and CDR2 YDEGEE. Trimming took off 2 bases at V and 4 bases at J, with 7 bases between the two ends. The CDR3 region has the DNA TGTGCCAGCAGCTTTGACAAGTACGAGCAGTACTTC. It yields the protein CASSFDKYEQYF.

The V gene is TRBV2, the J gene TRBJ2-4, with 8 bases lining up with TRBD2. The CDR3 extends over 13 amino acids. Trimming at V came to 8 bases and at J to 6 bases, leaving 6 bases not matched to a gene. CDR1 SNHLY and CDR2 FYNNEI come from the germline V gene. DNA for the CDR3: TGTGCCAGCGTGCCGGGACTAGGAAACATTCAGTACTTC. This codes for CASVPGLGNIQYF. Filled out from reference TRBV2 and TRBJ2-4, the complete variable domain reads EPEVTQTPSHQVTQMGQEVILRCVPISNHLYFYWYRQILGQKVEFLVSFYNNEISEKSEIFDDQFSVERPDGSNFTLKIRSTKLEDSAMYFCASVPGLGNIQYFGAGTRLSVL.

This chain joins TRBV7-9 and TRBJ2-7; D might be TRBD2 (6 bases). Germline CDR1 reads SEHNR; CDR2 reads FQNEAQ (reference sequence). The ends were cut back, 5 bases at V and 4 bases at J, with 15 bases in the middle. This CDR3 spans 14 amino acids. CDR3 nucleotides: TGTGCCAGCAGCCGGGGACTCGAGTCTTACGAGCAGTACTTC. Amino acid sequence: CASSRGLESYEQYF.

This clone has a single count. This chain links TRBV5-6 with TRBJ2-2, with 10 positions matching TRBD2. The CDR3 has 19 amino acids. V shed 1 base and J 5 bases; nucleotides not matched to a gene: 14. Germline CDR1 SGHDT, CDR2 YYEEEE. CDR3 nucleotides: TGTGCCAGCAGCTTGTTGGTGACTAGCGGGCTGGCTGGGACCGGGGAGCTGTTTTTT. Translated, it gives CASSLLVTSGLAGTGELFF.

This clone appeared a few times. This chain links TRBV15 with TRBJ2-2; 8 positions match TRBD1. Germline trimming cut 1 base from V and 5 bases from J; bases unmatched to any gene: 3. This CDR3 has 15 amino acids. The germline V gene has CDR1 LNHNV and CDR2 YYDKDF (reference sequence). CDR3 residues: CATSRARTGTGELFF. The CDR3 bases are TGTGCCACCAGCAGAGCCCGGACAGGGACCGGGGAGCTGTTTTTT.

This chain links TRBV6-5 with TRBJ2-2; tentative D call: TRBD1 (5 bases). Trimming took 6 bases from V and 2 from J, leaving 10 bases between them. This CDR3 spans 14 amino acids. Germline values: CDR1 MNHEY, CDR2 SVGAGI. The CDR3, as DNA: TGTGCCAGCAGATCCAGGGTTAACACCGGGGAGCTGTTTTTT. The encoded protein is CASRSRVNTGELFF.

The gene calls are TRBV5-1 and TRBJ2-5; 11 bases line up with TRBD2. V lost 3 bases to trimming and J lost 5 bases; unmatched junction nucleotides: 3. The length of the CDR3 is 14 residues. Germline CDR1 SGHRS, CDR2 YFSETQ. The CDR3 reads CASSYGLAGETQYF. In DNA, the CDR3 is TGCGCCAGCAGCTACGGACTAGCGGGCGAGACCCAGTACTTC.

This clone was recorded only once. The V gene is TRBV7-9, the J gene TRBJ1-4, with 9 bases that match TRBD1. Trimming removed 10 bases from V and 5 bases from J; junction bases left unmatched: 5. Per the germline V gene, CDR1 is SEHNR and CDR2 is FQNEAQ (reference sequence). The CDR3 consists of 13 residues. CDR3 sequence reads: CATTGTGNEKLFF. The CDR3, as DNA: TGTGCCACCACCGGGACAGGGAATGAAAAACTGTTTTTT.

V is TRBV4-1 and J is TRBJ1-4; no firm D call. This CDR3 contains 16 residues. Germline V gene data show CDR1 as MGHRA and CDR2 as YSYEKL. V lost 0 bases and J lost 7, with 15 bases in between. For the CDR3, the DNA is TGCGCCAGCAGCCAAGATATGGGGTATAGGTCTGAAAAACTGTTTTTT. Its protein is CASSQDMGYRSEKLFF.

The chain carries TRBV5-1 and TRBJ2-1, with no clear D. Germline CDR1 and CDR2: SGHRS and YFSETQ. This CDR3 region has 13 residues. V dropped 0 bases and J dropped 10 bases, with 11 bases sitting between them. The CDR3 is CASSLGSSAEQFF. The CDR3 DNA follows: TGCGCCAGCAGCTTGGGATCGTCGGCAGAGCAGTTCTTC. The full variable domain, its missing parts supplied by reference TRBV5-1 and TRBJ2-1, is KAGVTQTPRYLIKTRGQQVTLSCSPISGHRSVSWYQQTPGQGLQFLFEYFSETQRNKGNFPGRFSGRQFSNSRSEMNVSTLELGDSALYLCASSLGSSAEQFFGPGTRLTVL.

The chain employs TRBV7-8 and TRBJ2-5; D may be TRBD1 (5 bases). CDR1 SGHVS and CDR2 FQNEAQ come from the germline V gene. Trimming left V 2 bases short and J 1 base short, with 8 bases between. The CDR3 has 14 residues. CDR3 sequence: CASSLYRPQETQYF. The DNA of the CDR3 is TGTGCCAGCAGCTTATACAGGCCCCAAGAGACCCAGTACTTC.

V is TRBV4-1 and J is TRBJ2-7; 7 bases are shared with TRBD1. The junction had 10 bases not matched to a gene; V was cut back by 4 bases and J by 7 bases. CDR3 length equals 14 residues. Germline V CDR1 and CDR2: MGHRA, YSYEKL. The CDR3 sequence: CASSPRQGSKEQYF. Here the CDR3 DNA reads TGCGCCAGCAGCCCGCGACAGGGATCAAAAGAGCAGTACTTC.

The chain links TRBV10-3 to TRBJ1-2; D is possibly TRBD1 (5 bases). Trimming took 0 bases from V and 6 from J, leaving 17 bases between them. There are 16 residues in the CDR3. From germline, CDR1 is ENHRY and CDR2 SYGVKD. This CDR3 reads CAISESASPLGDGYTF. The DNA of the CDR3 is TGTGCCATCAGTGAGTCTGCATCACCCCTAGGGGATGGCTACACCTTC.

The CDR3 DNA is TGCGCCAGCAGCCAAGGAGTAAAACTGTTTTTT. Its protein product is CASSQGVKLFF. This chain uses TRBV4-3 with TRBJ1-4; D uncertain. Trimming took 1 base from V and 10 from J, leaving 4 bases between them. The CDR3 loop spans 11 amino acids. Germline loops: CDR1 LGHNA, CDR2 YSLEER.

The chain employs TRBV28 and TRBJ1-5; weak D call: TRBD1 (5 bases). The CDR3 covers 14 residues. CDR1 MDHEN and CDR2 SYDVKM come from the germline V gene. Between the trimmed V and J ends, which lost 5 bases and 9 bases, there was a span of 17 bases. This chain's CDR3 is CASSLLPPGRPQHF. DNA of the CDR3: TGTGCCAGCAGTCTTCTTCCTCCAGGGCGGCCCCAGCATTTT.

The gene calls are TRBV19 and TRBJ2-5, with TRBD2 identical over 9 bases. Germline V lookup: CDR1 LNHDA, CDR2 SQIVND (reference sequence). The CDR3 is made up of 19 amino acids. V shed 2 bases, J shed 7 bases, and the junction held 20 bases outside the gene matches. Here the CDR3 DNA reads TGTGCCAGTAGTATAAAGGCTACAGGCAGCCTAGCGGGGCCGAGGACCCAGTACTTC. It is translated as CASSIKATGSLAGPRTQYF.

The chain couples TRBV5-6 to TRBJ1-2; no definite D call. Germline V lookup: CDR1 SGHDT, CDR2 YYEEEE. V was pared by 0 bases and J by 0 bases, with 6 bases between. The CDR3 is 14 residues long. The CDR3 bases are TGTGCCAGCAGCTTGGGAGACGCTAACTATGGCTACACCTTC. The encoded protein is CASSLGDANYGYTF.

The CDR3 DNA reads as TGTGCCAGCAGCTTACGGGCAGGGCGTACTGAAGCTTTCTTT. Amino acid sequence: CASSLRAGRTEAFF. The V call is TRBV7-9, the J call TRBJ1-1; D may be TRBD1 (5 bases). V lost 2 bases and J 5 bases, leaving 12 bases between the germline ends. This CDR3 has 14 amino acids. Germline CDR1 reads SEHNR; CDR2 reads FQNEAQ (reference sequence).